This TCR beta chain was captured in a study of shared clonotypes between healthy human individuals (dated by TCRdb to 2018 to 2020). Describing the broader study: A few men and a couple of women, aged 18 to 49 years, made up the cohort. Between about 0.9 and 9 billion PBMCs per donor were obtained by leukapheresis. To estimate repertoire size and how much clonotypes are shared between individuals, the study performed deep sequencing of blood TCR repertoires from roughly five healthy adults. Libraries were prepared and TCR repertoires were sequenced by different laboratories using diverse techniques, in order to increase sequencing depth and limit assay-specific biases.

Points the paper makes about the study in general: Sampling was restricted to blood, and TCR repertoires in tissue are likely to differ from TCR repertoires in blood. The genetic and exposure-history diversity represented was limited by the small number of donors. Based on pairwise subsampling, the degree of clonotype sharing among donors was expected to be affected by sequencing depth.

A note on this clone: Its recognized antigen is unknown. One base away there is no much larger clone; base qualities are not given.

CDR1 is given as SGHDT and CDR2 as YYEEEE, both from the germline V gene. V loses 2 bases at its end and J loses 1 base; junction bases beyond the gene matches: 5. Counted from cysteine to phenylalanine, this CDR3 has 16 amino acids. The entry retains the CDR3 DNA only, 48 bases that are in frame from base 1. TCR CDR3 regions were amplified from genomic DNA by multiplex PCR using the deep immunoSEQ assay. Extracted genomic DNA from each cell subset was spread evenly across all wells of several immunoSEQ 96-well plates, with each plate serving as a replicate. For unsorted PBMC, roughly 270 ng genomic DNA, equal to approximately 30,000 T cell genomes, was loaded into each replicate PCR. Genomic DNA from unsorted PBMC was sequenced over ten immunoSEQ deep assay plates. The purified libraries were quantified using a Qubit 3.0 fluorometer, sized with a Bioanalyzer 2100, and then quantified again using the KAPA Library Quantification kit. Each immunoSEQ 96-well plate was sequenced on its own single-read 150-cycle Illumina NextSeq 550 flow cell. In the source study's methods: The immunoSEQ output contained only junctional sequences without quality scores, so filtering could not match that applied to full-length reads. Sequences were annotated with PyIR, a Python wrapper for IgBLAST v1.9, and V/J genes and CDR3 were assigned using IMGT germline references. Reads were removed for weak V/J assignments (E-value above 1e-6), missing CDR3, stop codons, out-of-frame junctions, or ambiguous translated residues. V3J clonotypes were defined by identical inferred V gene, J gene, and CDR3 amino acid sequence. Percentage overlap between repertoires was calculated by dividing the number of shared unique clonotypes by the size of the smaller repertoire. Repertoire richness was assessed with RTK rarefaction, the Chao1 estimator, and Recon v2.1 estimates of unobserved clonotypes. TCRdb holds this immuneACCESS table with in-frame rearrangements only. Some clones are missing; in checked studies, unresolved V genes explain under half, and the rest has no known cause. The D gene and trimming were derived from the DNA, and the V and J assignments and clone size from that table. Across this sample there are about 490,000 clones, with about 82% seen only once. The ten largest clones represent 10% to 15% of the sample.

Donors were healthy HIV-negative adults with no recently reported acute infections or vaccinations. Every donor was a Caucasian adult residing in Nashville, Tennessee, USA. For unsorted samples, tens of millions of PBMCs were counted and genomic DNA was extracted with the QIAamp DNA Blood Mini kit. After blood collection by leukapheresis, PBMCs were isolated using Ficoll-Histopaque density gradient centrifugation and then cryopreserved in the vapor phase of liquid nitrogen. The rearrangement combines TRBV5-6 with TRBJ2-3, with 9 junctional bases fitting TRBD1. Sequenced material: PBMCs. The TCR was taken from a woman between 35 and 50 years old in good health. Some clones in this sample may be carry-over from other donors' samples. The bases read TGTGCCAGCAGCTTTACAGGGGGCGGACGCACAGATACGCAGTATTTT. It translates to CASSFTGGGRTDTQYF.